This TCR beta chain was observed in a study of Ad26.COV2.S vaccination and SARS-CoV-2 variants. Turning to the study itself: Doses of Ad26.COV2.S were injected into muscle once or twice, 56 days apart.

Indicated treatment: about 20 received Ad26.COV2.S at low or high dose, single or two shots; 5 received placebo; per-sample allocation not given. Samples came from day 63 after the first vaccine or placebo injection. Germline lookup yields CDR1 LGHNA and CDR2 YSLEER. Trimming pared 4 bases from V and 3 bases from J, leaving 14 bases between. The CDR3 is 15 residues long. Overall study results and limits: Breadth measured for non-spike TCRs was similar across vaccine and placebo recipients.

Concerning this clone: The antigen is unknown.

Assay used: immunoSEQ multiplex PCR; TCRdb lists only in-frame clones, some missing. The sample lists some 640,000 clones; roughly 90% were seen once. This TCR derives from a person between 18 and 60 years old who received the Ad26.COV2.S COVID-19 vaccine or a placebo. The rearrangement joins TRBV4-3 to TRBJ2-3; D is possibly TRBD1 or TRBD2 (5 bases each). Sequenced material: peripheral blood, taken in a trial of Ad26.COV2.S vaccine versus placebo. The CDR3 spells CASSPGPGGTDTQYF. The CDR3 coding sequence is TGCGCCAGCAGCCCGGGACCGGGTGGGACAGATACGCAGTATTTT.